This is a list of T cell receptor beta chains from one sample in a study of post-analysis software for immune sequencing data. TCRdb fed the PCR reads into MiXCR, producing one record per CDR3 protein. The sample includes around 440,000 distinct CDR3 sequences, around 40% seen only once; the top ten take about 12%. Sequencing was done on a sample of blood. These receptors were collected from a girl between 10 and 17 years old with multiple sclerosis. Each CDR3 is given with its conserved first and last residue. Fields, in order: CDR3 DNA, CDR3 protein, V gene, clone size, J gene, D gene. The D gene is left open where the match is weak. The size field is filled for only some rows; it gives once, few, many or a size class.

DNA: TGCGCCAGCAGCTTGAACGGGGCGGGTACGCAGTATTTT
CDR3: CASSLNGAGTQYF
V: TRBV5-1
size: few
J: TRBJ2-3
D: NA

DNA: TGTGCCAGCAGCCGCGGACTAGCGGGGCCGCCAGAGCAGTTCTTC
CDR3: CASSRGLAGPPEQFF
V: TRBV3-1
size: NA
J: TRBJ2-1
D: TRBD2

DNA: TGTGCCAGCAGCTTAGACCCCCCTAGCGGGAGTGATAATGAGCAGTTCTTC
CDR3: CASSLDPPSGSDNEQFF
V: TRBV7-2
size: NA
J: TRBJ2-1
D: TRBD2

DNA: TGTGCCATCAACGGACAGGTAACTGTGGCTGGGGCCAACGTCCTGACTTTC
CDR3: CAINGQVTVAGANVLTF
V: TRBV10-3
size: NA
J: TRBJ2-6
D: TRBD1

DNA: TGTGCCAGCAGCATGGGCGGTACGTCCTACGAGCAGTACTTC
CDR3: CASSMGGTSYEQYF
V: TRBV12-3/TRBV12-4
size: NA
J: TRBJ2-7
D: NA

DNA: TGTGCCAGTAGTATCGAGGGAAGTGGGCAGTTCTTC
CDR3: CASSIEGSGQFF
V: TRBV19
size: NA
J: TRBJ2-1
D: NA

DNA: TGTGCCAGCACCTCCCCCGGGTTAGCCAAAAACATTCAGTACTTC
CDR3: CASTSPGLAKNIQYF
V: TRBV7-2
size: few
J: TRBJ2-4
D: NA

DNA: TGTGCCATCAGTGCGGGGGGGCCAGGGGCCAACGTCCTGACTTTC
CDR3: CAISAGGPGANVLTF
V: TRBV10-3
size: NA
J: TRBJ2-6
D: TRBD2

DNA: TGCAGCGCCCTGGGAGGGCCGGATACGCAGTATTTT
CDR3: CSALGGPDTQYF
V: TRBV29-1
size: NA
J: TRBJ2-3
D: TRBD2

DNA: TGCAGTGCTAGAGATGGGACAGGGGCTAACACTGAAGCTTTCTTT
CDR3: CSARDGTGANTEAFF
V: TRBV20-1
size: NA
J: TRBJ1-1
D: TRBD1

DNA: TGTGCCAGCAGTATCGGAGATACGCAGTATTTT
CDR3: CASSIGDTQYF
V: TRBV6-5
size: NA
J: TRBJ2-3
D: NA

DNA: TGCAGCGCTCCGTCTAGCGGGAGCTCCTCCTACAATGAGCAGTTCTTC
CDR3: CSAPSSGSSSYNEQFF
V: TRBV29-1
size: NA
J: TRBJ2-1
D: TRBD2

DNA: TGTGCCAGCAGCGTAGCTAGCGGGGGGAACAATGAGCAGTTCTTC
CDR3: CASSVASGGNNEQFF
V: TRBV9
size: once
J: TRBJ2-1
D: TRBD2

DNA: TGCAGCGCCGGGACTGCCTCCTACAATGAGCAGTTCTTC
CDR3: CSAGTASYNEQFF
V: TRBV20-1
size: many
J: TRBJ2-1
D: NA

DNA: TGCAGTGCTAGAGGCGGACAGGGGCGAGGCGAGCAGTACTTC
CDR3: CSARGGQGRGEQYF
V: TRBV20-1
size: NA
J: TRBJ2-7
D: TRBD1

DNA: TGTGCCTGGAGTGACTTGGTCTTCTATGGCTACACCTTC
CDR3: CAWSDLVFYGYTF
V: TRBV30
size: NA
J: TRBJ1-2
D: NA

DNA: TGTGCCAGCAGAACCGGGACTAGGGGATACAATGAGCAGTTCTTC
CDR3: CASRTGTRGYNEQFF
V: TRBV27
size: NA
J: TRBJ2-1
D: TRBD2

DNA: TGTGCCAGCACGGGTAGTGCGGGAGCGGTCTCCTACAATGAGCAGTTCTTC
CDR3: CASTGSAGAVSYNEQFF
V: TRBV12-3/TRBV12-4
size: NA
J: TRBJ2-1
D: TRBD2

DNA: TGCGCCAGCAGCTCGGGTGCGGCCCAAGGAAATACGCAGTATTTT
CDR3: CASSSGAAQGNTQYF
V: TRBV5-1
size: NA
J: TRBJ2-3
D: NA

DNA: TGTACCAGCAGCACCCGCACCGGGACAGGTGAAAAACTGTTTTTT
CDR3: CTSSTRTGTGEKLFF
V: TRBV7-2
size: NA
J: TRBJ1-4
D: TRBD1

DNA: TGCAGCGTTGAAGGCAGCAACACTGAAGCTTTCTTT
CDR3: CSVEGSNTEAFF
V: TRBV29-1
size: few
J: TRBJ1-1
D: NA

DNA: TGTGCCAGCAAGGGGGGGGGGCGAGAGACCCAGTACTTC
CDR3: CASKGGGRETQYF
V: TRBV12-3/TRBV12-4
size: NA
J: TRBJ2-5
D: NA

DNA: TGCGGCGCCGGAGACAGTGCTATAGGCGAGCAGTACTTC
CDR3: CGAGDSAIGEQYF
V: TRBV29-1
size: NA
J: TRBJ2-7
D: NA

DNA: TGTGCCAGCAGCTCTAGTGGGGGGGCCTACAATGAGCAGTTCTTC
CDR3: CASSSSGGAYNEQFF
V: TRBV7-6
size: NA
J: TRBJ2-1
D: TRBD2

DNA: TGTGCCAGCAGTTCACCCGGGACAGGGGCTCAAGAGACCCAGTACTTC
CDR3: CASSSPGTGAQETQYF
V: TRBV28
size: NA
J: TRBJ2-5
D: TRBD1

DNA: TGCAGTGCTGACAAACTTACTAGCGGGAGGGCCTCAGATACGCAGTATTTT
CDR3: CSADKLTSGRASDTQYF
V: TRBV20-1
size: NA
J: TRBJ2-3
D: TRBD2

DNA: TGTGCCAGCAGAACCCGGGACAGTAATCAAGAGACCCAGTACTTC
CDR3: CASRTRDSNQETQYF
V: TRBV6-1
size: NA
J: TRBJ2-5
D: TRBD1

DNA: TGCAGTGCTTTAGCGGGAGACTCCTACGAGCAGTACTTC
CDR3: CSALAGDSYEQYF
V: TRBV20-1
size: many
J: TRBJ2-7
D: TRBD2

DNA: TGCGCCAGCAGCCACCGTGTGGGACAGGGGGTGGACACAGATACGCAGTATTTT
CDR3: CASSHRVGQGVDTDTQYF
V: TRBV4-1
size: NA
J: TRBJ2-3
D: TRBD1

DNA: TGTGCCAGCAGCTCTACTTTCACAGATACGCAGTATTTT
CDR3: CASSSTFTDTQYF
V: TRBV7-2
size: few
J: TRBJ2-3
D: NA

DNA: TGCAGTGCTTGGGCCCCGGACGGCTACGAGCAGTACTTC
CDR3: CSAWAPDGYEQYF
V: TRBV20-1
size: few
J: TRBJ2-7
D: NA

DNA: TGCGCCAGCAGTGATGGAGGGGGAGGGAGGACAGATACGCAGTATTTT
CDR3: CASSDGGGGRTDTQYF
V: TRBV10-2
size: NA
J: TRBJ2-3
D: NA

DNA: TGTGCCAGCAGGGAAACAGGGGAAGAGACCCAGTACTTC
CDR3: CASRETGEETQYF
V: TRBV25-1
size: NA
J: TRBJ2-5
D: TRBD1

DNA: TGTGCCAGCAGCCCGTCGGCGTCCTACGAGCAGTACTTC
CDR3: CASSPSASYEQYF
V: TRBV7-6
size: few
J: TRBJ2-7
D: NA

DNA: TGTGCCAGCAGGCCATTAAAAATTGGGGGGTCGCAAGAGACCCAGTACTTC
CDR3: CASRPLKIGGSQETQYF
V: TRBV28
size: few
J: TRBJ2-5
D: NA